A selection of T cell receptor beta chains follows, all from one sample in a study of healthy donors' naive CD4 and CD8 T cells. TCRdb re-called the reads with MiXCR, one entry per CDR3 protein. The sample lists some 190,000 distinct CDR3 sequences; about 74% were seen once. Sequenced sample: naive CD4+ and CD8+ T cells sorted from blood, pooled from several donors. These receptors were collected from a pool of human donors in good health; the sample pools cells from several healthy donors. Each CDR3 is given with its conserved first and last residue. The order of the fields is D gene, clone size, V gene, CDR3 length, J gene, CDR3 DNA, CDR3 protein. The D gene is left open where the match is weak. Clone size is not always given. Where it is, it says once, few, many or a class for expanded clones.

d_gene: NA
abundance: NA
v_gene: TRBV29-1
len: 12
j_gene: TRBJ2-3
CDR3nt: TGCAGCGTCCCCGGGGCAGCGGGCGTGCAGTATTTT
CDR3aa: CSVPGAAGVQYF

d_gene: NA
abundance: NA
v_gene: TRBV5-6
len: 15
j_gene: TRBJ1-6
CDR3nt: TGTGCCAGCAGCTTGGCCGGGCGGAACAATTCACCCCTCCACTTT
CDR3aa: CASSLAGRNNSPLHF

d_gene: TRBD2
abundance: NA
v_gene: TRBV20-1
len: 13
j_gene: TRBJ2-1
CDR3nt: TGCAGTGCTAGAACTAGCGGCTACAATGAGCAGTTCTTC
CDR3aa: CSARTSGYNEQFF

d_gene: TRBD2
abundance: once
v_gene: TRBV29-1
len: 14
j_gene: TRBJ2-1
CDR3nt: TGCAGCGTAAGAGCGGGAGGTTCAGCAAAAGAGCAGTTCTTC
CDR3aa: CSVRAGGSAKEQFF

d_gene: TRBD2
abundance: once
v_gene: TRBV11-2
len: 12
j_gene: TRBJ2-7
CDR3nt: TGTGCCAGCAGCGCCGGGGAGGGGGAGCAGTACTTC
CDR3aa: CASSAGEGEQYF

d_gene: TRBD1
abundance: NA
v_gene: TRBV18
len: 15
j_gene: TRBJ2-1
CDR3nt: TGTGCCAGCTCACCCGGACAGGGAACCTACAATGAGCAGTTCTTC
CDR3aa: CASSPGQGTYNEQFF

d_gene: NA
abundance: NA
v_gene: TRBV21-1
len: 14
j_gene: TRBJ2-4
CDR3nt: TGTGCCAGCAGCATTAGGGATCAGAATGACATTCAGTACTTC
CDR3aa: CASSIRDQNDIQYF

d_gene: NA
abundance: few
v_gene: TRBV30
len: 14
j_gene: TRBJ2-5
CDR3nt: TGTGCCTGGAGTGTGATGCAAGGGCAAGAGACCCAGTACTTC
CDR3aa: CAWSVMQGQETQYF

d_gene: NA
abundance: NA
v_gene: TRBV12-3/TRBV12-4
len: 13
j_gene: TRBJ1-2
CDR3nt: TGTGCCAGCAGTCATGGGCCACCCTATGGCTACACCTTC
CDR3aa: CASSHGPPYGYTF

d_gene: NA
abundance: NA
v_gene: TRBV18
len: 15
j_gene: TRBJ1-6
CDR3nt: TGTGCCAGCTCACCACTCGCAGACTATAATTCACCCCTCCACTTT
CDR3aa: CASSPLADYNSPLHF

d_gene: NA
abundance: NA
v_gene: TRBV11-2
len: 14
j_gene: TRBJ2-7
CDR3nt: TGTGCCAGCAGCTTAGTAGGAGGACCCTACGAGCAGTACTTC
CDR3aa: CASSLVGGPYEQYF

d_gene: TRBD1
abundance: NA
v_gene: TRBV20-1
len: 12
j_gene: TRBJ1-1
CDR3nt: TGCAGTGCCTGGGACAGGGGTTCTGAAGCTTTCTTT
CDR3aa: CSAWDRGSEAFF

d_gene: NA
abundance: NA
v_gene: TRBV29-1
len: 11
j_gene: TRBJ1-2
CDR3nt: TGCAGCGTCGAGAGCGACGTTTCCTACACCTTC
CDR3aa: CSVESDVSYTF

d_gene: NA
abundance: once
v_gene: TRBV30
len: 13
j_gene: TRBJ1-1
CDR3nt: TGTGCCTGGAGGCCAGCGAGTGACACTGAAGCTTTCTTT
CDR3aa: CAWRPASDTEAFF

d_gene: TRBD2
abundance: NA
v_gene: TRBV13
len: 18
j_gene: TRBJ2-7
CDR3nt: TGTGCCAGCAGCTTAAACCCAAGGGTAGCGGGAGCGACCTACGAGCAGTACTTC
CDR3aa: CASSLNPRVAGATYEQYF

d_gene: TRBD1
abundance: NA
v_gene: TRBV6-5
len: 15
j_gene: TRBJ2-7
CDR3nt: TGTGCCAGCAGTAAATACCGGGACAGCGGCTACGAGCAGTACTTC
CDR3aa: CASSKYRDSGYEQYF

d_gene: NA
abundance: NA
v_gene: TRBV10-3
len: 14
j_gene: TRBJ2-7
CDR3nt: TGTGCCATCACCGTCGGGTTAGGGTCCTACGAGCAGTACTTC
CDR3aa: CAITVGLGSYEQYF

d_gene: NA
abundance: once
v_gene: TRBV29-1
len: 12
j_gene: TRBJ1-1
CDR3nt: TGCAGCGCTGGACGGTTTAACACTGAAGCTTTCTTT
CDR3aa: CSAGRFNTEAFF

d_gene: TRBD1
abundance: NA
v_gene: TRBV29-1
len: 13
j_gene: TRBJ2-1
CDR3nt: TGCAGCGTTGCTGGGACAGCCTACAATGAGCAGTTCTTC
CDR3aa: CSVAGTAYNEQFF

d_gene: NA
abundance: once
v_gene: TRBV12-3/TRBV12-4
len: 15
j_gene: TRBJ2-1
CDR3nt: TGTGCCAGCAGTTTCACTCGCGGAGCCTACAATGGGCAGTTCTTC
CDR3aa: CASSFTRGAYNGQFF

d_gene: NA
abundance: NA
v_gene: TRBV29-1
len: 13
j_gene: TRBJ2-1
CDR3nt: TGCAGCGTTGTCGGAGGAGAGATCAATGAGCAGTTCTTC
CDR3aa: CSVVGGEINEQFF

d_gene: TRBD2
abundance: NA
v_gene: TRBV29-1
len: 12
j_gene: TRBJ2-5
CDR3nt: TGCAGCGTTGGGGCTAGCGGGGAGACCCAGTACTTC
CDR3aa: CSVGASGETQYF

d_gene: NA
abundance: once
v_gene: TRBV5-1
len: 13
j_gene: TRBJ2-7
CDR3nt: TGTGCCAGCAGCTACACACAGGGCCACGAGCAGTACTTC
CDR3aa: CASSYTQGHEQYF

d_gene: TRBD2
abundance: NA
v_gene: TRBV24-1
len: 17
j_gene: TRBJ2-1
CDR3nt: TGTGCCACCTCCGGGACTAGCGGGAGGGAGGGGTACAATGAGCAGTTCTTC
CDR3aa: CATSGTSGREGYNEQFF

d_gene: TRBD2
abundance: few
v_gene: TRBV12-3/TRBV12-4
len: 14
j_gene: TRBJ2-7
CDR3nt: TGTGCCAGCCAGCCCCAGATGACTAGCGGCGAGCAGTACTTC
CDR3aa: CASQPQMTSGEQYF

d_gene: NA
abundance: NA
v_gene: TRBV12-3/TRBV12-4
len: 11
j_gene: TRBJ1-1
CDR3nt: TGTGCCAGCAGTTTAGCACTCGGGCTAATCTTT
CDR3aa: CASSLALGLIF

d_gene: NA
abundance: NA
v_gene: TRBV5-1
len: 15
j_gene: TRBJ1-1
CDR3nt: TGCGCCAGCAGCTTGTCCACCGTGAAGAACACTGAAGCTTTCTTT
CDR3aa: CASSLSTVKNTEAFF

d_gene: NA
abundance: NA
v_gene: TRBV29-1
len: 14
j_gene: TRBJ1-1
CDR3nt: TGCAGCGTTGAAGATCTTGGGGGAGCGTCTGAAGCTTTCTTT
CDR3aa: CSVEDLGGASEAFF

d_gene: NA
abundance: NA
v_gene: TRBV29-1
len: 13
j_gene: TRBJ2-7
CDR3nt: TGCAGCGTTGAAGAAGAGGACTCCTACGAGCAGTACTTC
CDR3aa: CSVEEEDSYEQYF

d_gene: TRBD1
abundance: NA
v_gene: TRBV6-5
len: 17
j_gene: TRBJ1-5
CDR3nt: TGTGCCAGCAGTCGCCGGACAGGGGCACGAGGCAATCAGCCCCAGCATTTT
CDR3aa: CASSRRTGARGNQPQHF

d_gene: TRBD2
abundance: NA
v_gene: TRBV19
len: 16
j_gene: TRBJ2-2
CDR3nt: TGTGCCAGTACCCTCGGGGCTAGCGGTAACACCGGGGAGCTGTTTTTT
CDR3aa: CASTLGASGNTGELFF

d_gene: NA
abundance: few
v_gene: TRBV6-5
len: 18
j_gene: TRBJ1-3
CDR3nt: TGTGCCAGCAGTTACTCGCTCGGGGGTCTTAGCTCTGGAAACACCATATATTTT
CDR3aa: CASSYSLGGLSSGNTIYF

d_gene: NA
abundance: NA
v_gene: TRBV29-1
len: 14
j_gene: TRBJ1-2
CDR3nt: TGCAGCGTTGGGCTTGACACCGCACTCTATGGCTACACCTTC
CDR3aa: CSVGLDTALYGYTF

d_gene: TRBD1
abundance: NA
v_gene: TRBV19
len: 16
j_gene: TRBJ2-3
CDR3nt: TGTGCCAGTAGTACCGGACAGGGCTTTGGTACAGATACGCAGTATTTT
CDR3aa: CASSTGQGFGTDTQYF

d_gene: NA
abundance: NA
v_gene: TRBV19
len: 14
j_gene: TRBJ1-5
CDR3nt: TGTGCCAGTCGAGCAGGGCTCGGAGATCAGCCCCAGCATTTT
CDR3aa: CASRAGLGDQPQHF

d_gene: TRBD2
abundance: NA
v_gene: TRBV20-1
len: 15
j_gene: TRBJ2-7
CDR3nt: TGCAGTGCTAGCGGACTAGCGGGGAGCTCCTACGAGCAGTACTTC
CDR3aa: CSASGLAGSSYEQYF

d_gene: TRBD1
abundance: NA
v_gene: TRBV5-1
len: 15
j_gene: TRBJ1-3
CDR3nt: TGCGCCAGCAGCGGCGGGGACAGGCCTGGAAACACCATATATTTT
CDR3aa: CASSGGDRPGNTIYF

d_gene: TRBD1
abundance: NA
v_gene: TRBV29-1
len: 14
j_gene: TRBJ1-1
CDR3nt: TGCAGCGTTGATTATGAGACAGGGCGGCCTGAAGCTTTCTTT
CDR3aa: CSVDYETGRPEAFF

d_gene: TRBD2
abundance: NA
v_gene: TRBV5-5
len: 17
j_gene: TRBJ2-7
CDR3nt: TGTGCCAGCAGCCCTGAAAGACTAGCGGGGAGATGGTACGAGCAGTACTTC
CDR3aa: CASSPERLAGRWYEQYF

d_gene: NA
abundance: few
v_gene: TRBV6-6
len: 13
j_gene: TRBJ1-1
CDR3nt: TGTGCCAGCAGTCGCCTCGGACAAAATGAAGCTTTCTTT
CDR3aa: CASSRLGQNEAFF

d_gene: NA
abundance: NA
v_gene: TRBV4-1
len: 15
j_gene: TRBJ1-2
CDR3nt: TGCGCCAGCAGCCAATACCAGCGAGCTAACTATGGCTACACCTTC
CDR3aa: CASSQYQRANYGYTF

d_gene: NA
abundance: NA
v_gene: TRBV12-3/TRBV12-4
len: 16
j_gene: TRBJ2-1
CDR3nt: TGTGCCAGCAGTTTACTGGTTGGTCAGGGGTACAATGAGCAGTTCTTC
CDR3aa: CASSLLVGQGYNEQFF

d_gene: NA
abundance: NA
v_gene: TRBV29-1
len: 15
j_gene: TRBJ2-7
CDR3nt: TGCAGCGTTGAGGGTTGGGAGGCAGGCGGGTACGAGCAGTACTTC
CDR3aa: CSVEGWEAGGYEQYF

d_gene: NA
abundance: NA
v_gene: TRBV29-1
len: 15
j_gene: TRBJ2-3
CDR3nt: TGCAGCCTAGAGGGGGGCTCAGGTCTCACAGATACGCAGTATTTT
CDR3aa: CSLEGGSGLTDTQYF

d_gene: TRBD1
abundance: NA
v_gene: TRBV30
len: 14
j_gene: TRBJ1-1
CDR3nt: TGTGCCTGGACCTCAGGGGGGTTCAACACTGAAGCTTTCTTT
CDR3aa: CAWTSGGFNTEAFF

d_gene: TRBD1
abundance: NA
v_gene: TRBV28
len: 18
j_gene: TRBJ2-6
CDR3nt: TGTGCCAGCACTCCAACCGGGACAGGGGTCCCTGGGGCCAACGTCCTGACTTTC
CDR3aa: CASTPTGTGVPGANVLTF

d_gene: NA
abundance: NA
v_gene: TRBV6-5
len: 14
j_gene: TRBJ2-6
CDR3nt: TGTGCCAGCAGTTACTTCTCTGGGGCCAACGTCCTGACTTTC
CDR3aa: CASSYFSGANVLTF

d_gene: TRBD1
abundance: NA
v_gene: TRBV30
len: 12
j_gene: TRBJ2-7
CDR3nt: TGTGCCTGGAGTGAAACAGGGGACGAGCAGTACTTC
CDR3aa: CAWSETGDEQYF

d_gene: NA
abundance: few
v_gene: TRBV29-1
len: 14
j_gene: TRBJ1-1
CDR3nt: TGCAGCGTTGACCGCTCCGGCCTGAACACTGAAGCTTTCTTT
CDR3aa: CSVDRSGLNTEAFF

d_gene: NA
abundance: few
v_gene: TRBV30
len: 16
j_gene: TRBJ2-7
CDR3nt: TGTGCCTGGAGTCCATCCCACCGCCCCCCAGGCTACGAGCAGTACTTC
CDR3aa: CAWSPSHRPPGYEQYF

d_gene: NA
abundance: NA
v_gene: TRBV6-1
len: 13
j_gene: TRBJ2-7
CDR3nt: TGTGCCAGCATATGGGCCATTCCCTACGAGCAGTACTTC
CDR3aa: CASIWAIPYEQYF

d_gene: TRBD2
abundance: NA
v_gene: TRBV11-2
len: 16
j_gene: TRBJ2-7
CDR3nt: TGTGCCAGCAGCCATCGGGAGGGGGGCAGTTCCTACGAGCAGTACTTC
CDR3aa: CASSHREGGSSYEQYF

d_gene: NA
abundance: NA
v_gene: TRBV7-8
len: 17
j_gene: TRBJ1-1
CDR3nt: TGTGCCAGCAGCTTATCCCCAGGGAAAGGGAGGAACACTGAAGCTTTCTTT
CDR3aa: CASSLSPGKGRNTEAFF

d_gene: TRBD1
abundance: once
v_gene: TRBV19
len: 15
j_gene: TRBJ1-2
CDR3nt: TGTGCCAGTAGTATCGAGGACAGGCCGGGCTATGGCTACACCTTC
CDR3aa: CASSIEDRPGYGYTF

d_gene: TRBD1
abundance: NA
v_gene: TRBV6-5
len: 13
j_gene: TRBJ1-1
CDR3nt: TGTGCCAGCAGTTACGGACAGGGCGCTGAAGCTTTCTTT
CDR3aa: CASSYGQGAEAFF

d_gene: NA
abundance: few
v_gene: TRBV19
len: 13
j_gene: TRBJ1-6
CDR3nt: TGTGCCAGTAGTATCGTGGGGAATTCACCCCTCCACTTT
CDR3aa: CASSIVGNSPLHF

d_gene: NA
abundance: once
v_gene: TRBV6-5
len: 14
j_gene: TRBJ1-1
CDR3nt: TGTGCCAGCAGTTACTCCGGGGCGCACACTGAAGCTTTCTTT
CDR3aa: CASSYSGAHTEAFF

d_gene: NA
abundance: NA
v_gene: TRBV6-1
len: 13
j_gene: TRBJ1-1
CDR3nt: TGTGCCAGCAGCAGGACTGTGAACACTGAAGCTTTCTTT
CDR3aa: CASSRTVNTEAFF

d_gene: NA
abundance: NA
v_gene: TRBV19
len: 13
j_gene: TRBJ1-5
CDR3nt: TGTGCCAGTAGTTTCAGGGCCGATCAGCCCCAGCATTTT
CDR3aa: CASSFRADQPQHF

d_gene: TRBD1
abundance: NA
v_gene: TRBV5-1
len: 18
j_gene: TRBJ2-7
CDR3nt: TGCGCCAGCAGCCTAAATTTTCCGGGACAGCATTCACACTACGAGCAGTACTTC
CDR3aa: CASSLNFPGQHSHYEQYF